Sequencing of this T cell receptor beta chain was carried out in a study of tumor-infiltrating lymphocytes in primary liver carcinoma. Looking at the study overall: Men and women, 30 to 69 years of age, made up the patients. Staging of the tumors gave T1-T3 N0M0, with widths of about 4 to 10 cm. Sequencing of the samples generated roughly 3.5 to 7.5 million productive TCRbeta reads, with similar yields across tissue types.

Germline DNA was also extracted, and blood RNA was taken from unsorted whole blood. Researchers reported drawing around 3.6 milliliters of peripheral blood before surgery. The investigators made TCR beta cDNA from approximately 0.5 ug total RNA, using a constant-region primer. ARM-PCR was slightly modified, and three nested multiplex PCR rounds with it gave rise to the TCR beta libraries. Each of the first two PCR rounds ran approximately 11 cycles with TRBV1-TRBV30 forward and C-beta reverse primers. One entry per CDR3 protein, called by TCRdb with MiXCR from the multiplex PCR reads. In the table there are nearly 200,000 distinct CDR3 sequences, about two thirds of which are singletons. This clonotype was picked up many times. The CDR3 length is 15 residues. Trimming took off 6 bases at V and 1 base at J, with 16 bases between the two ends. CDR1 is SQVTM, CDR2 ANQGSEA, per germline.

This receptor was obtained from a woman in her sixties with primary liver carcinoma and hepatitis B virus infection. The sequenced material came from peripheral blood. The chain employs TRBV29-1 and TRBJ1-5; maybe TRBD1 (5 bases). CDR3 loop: CSVAHGTESNQPQHF. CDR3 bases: TGCAGCGTCGCCCACGGGACTGAGAGCAATCAGCCCCAGCATTTT.